The 7 T cell receptor beta chains reported below all come from one sample, sequenced in a study of graft-versus-host responses after intestinal transplantation. Data came from immunoSEQ multiplex PCR; TCRdb stores just in-frame clones and leaves some out. This table has about 30,000 clones, nearly 90% appearing once. Sequenced here: PBMCs, sampled around 430 days after intestinal transplantation. The receptors shown here come from a human patient who received an intestinal transplant, so some T cells may come from the graft donor.

Written as DNA, the CDR3 is TGCAGCGTTGAAGATCGGGTGACAGAAGCTTTCTTT. Encoded protein: CSVEDRVTEAFF. The chain combines TRBV29-1 with TRBJ1-1, with no clear D. V lost 0 bases and J lost 8, with 10 bases in between. Germline V gene lookup returns CDR1 SQVTM and CDR2 ANQGSEA. The CDR3 spans 12 residues. The full variable domain, rest sourced from reference TRBV29-1 and TRBJ1-1, is SAVISQKPSRDICQRGTSLTIQCQVDSQVTMMFWYRQQPGQSLTLIATANQGSEATYESGFVIDKFPISRPNLTFSTLTVSNMSPEDSSIYLCSVEDRVTEAFFGQGTRLTVV.

This chain uses TRBV29-1 with TRBJ2-6; tentatively, D is TRBD1 (6 bases). Trimming stripped 8 bases from V and 0 bases from J, with 23 bases between. The CDR3 sequence is 18 residues long. In germline, CDR1 is SQVTM, CDR2 ANQGSEA. The DNA of the CDR3 is TGCAGCCCGCCCCCGGGGACACCCTCGGGCTCTGGGGCCAACGTCCTGACTTTC. It is translated as CSPPPGTPSGSGANVLTF.

V is TRBV6-5 and J is TRBJ2-2, with unresolved D. Trimming took off 6 bases at V and 2 bases at J, with 7 bases between the two ends. This CDR3 contains 13 residues. CDR1 is MNHEY and CDR2 is SVGAGI in the germline V gene. This chain's CDR3 is CASRGINTGELFF. CDR3 DNA: TGTGCCAGCAGGGGAATTAACACCGGGGAGCTGTTTTTT.

The V call is TRBV27, the J call TRBJ1-1; D gene ambiguous. The CDR3 has 12 amino acids. Deletions cut 3 bases from V and 6 bases from J, with 8 bases between. Germline CDR1 MNHEY, CDR2 SMNVEV (reference sequence). The CDR3 region has the DNA TGTGCCAGCAGTTTCCTTGCGTCTGAAGCTTTCTTT. This gives the protein CASSFLASEAFF.

J is TRBJ2-7 and V is TRBV6-5; TRBD2 agrees at 11 bases. The germline CDR1 and CDR2 sequences are MNHEY and SVGAGI. CDR3 size: 15 residues. The ends lost 3 bases at V and 7 bases at J; junction bases unmatched: 8. In nucleotides, the CDR3 is TGTGCCAGCAGTTATTCGGCTAGCGGGGGGACTGAGCAGTACTTC. Protein: CASSYSASGGTEQYF.

The chain has TRBV30 and TRBJ2-1; TRBD1 aligns across 9 bases. This CDR3 region has 15 residues. CDR1 is GTSNPN, CDR2 SVGIG, per germline (reference sequence). V shed 8 bases and J 7 bases; nucleotides not matched to a gene: 15. Here the CDR3 reads CALTGGAGFGNEQFF. The CDR3 nucleotides are TGTGCCCTTACAGGGGGCGCAGGTTTCGGGAATGAGCAGTTCTTC. Full variable domain (missing parts from reference TRBV30 and TRBJ2-1): SQTIHQWPATLVQPVGSPLSLECTVEGTSNPNLYWYRQAAGRGLQLLFYSVGIGQISSEVPQNLSASRPQDRQFILSSKKLLLSDSGFYLCALTGGAGFGNEQFFGPGTRLTVL.

The V and J genes are TRBV5-6 and TRBJ2-1, with TRBD1 matching 9 bases. CDR1 and CDR2 (germline): SGHDT, YYEEEE. CDR3 length: 13 residues. The V segment lost 3 bases and the J segment 6 bases; nucleotides outside the gene matches: 1. The CDR3 DNA reads TGTGCCAGCAGCTGGGACAGGGTCAATGAGCAGTTCTTC. As protein: CASSWDRVNEQFF. Drawing the rest from reference TRBV5-6 and TRBJ2-1, the complete variable domain is DAGVTQSPTHLIKTRGQQVTLRCSPKSGHDTVSWYQQALGQGPQFIFQYYEEEERQRGNFPDRFSGHQFPNYSSELNVNALLLGDSALYLCASSWDRVNEQFFGPGTRLTVL.